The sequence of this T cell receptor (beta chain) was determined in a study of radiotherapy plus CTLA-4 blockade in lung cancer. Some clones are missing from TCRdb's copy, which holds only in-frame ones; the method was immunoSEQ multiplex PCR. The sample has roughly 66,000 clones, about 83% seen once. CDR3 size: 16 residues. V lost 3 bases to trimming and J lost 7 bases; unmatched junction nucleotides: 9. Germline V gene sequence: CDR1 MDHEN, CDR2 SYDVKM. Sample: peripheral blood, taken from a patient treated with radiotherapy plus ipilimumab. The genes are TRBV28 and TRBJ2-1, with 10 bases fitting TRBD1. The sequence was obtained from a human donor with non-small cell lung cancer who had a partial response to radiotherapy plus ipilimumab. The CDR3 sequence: CASSFIPTGGRNEQFF. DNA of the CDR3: TGTGCCAGCAGTTTTATACCGACAGGGGGCCGGAATGAGCAGTTCTTC.